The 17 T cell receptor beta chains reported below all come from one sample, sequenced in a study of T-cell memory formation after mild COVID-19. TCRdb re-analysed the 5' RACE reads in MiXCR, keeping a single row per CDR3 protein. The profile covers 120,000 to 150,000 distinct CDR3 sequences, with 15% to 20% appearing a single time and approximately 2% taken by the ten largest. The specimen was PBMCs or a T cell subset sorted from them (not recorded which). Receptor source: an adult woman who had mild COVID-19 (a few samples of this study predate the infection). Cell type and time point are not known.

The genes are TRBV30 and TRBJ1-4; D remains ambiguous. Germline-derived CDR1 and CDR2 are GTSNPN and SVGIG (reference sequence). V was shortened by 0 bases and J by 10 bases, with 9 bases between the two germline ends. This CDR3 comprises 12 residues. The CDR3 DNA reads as TGTGCCTGGAGTGTCGACCTCCGAAAACTGTTTTTT. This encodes CAWSVDLRKLFF.

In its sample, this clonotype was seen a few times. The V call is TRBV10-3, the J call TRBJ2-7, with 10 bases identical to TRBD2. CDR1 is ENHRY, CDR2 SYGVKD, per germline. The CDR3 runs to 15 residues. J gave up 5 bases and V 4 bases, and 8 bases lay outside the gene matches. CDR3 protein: CAISVEGLAVDEQYF. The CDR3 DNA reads TGTGCCATCAGTGTTGAAGGACTAGCGGTGGACGAGCAGTACTTC.

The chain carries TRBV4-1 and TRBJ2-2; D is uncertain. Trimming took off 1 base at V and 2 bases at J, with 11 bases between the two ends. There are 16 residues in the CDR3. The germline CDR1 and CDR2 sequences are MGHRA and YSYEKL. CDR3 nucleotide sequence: TGCGCCAGCAGCCAAGTTGAAAGAGTTAACACCGGGGAGCTGTTTTTT. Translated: CASSQVERVNTGELFF.

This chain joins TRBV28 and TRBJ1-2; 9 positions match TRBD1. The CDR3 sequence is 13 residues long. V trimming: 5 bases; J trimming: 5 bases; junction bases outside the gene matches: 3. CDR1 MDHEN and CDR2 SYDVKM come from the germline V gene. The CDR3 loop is CASSGGQGYGYTF. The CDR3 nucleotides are TGTGCCAGCAGTGGGGGACAGGGATATGGCTACACCTTC.

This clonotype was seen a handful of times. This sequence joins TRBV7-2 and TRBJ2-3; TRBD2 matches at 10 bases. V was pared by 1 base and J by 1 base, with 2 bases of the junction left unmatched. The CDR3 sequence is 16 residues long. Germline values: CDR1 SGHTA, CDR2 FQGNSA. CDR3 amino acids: CASSLVGTSGTDTQYF. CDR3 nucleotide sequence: TGTGCCAGCAGCTTAGTGGGGACTAGCGGCACAGATACGCAGTATTTT.

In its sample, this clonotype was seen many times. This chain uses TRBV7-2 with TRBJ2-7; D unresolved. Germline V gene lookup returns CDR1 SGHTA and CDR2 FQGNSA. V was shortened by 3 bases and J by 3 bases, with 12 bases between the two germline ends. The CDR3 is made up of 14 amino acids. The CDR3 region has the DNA TGTGCCAGCAGCTTGTCCGGGTCTAACTACGAGCAGTACTTC. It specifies CASSLSGSNYEQYF.

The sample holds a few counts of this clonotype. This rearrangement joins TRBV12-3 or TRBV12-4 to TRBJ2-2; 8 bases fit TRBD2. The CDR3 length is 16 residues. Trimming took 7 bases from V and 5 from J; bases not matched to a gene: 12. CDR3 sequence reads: CASTHPGRGGTGELFF. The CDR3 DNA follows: TGTGCCAGCACCCACCCCGGGAGGGGGGGGACCGGGGAGCTGTTTTTT.

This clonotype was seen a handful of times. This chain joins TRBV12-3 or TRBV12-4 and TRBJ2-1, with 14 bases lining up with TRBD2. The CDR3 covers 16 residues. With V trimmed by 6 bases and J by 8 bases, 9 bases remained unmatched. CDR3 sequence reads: CASSPTGTSGSYEQFF. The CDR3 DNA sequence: TGTGCCAGCAGCCCCACCGGGACTAGCGGGAGTTATGAGCAGTTCTTC.

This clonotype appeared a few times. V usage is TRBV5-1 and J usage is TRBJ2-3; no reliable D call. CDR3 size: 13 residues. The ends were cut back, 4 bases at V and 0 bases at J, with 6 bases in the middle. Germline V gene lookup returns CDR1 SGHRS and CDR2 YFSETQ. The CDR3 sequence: CASSRTSTDTQYF. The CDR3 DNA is TGCGCCAGCAGCAGGACCAGCACAGATACGCAGTATTTT.

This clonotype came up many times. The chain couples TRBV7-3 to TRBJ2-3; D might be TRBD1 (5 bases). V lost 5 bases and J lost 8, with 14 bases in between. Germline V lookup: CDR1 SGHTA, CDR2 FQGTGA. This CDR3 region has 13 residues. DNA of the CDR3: TGTGCCAGCAGCAAAGGGGTGACCGGTACGCAGTATTTT. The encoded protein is CASSKGVTGTQYF.

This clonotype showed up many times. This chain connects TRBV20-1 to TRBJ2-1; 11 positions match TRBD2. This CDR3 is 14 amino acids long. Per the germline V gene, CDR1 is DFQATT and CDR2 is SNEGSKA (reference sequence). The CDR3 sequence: CSSSPGLAVGEQFF. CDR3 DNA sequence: TGCTCCTCCTCACCGGGACTAGCGGTCGGTGAGCAGTTCTTC.

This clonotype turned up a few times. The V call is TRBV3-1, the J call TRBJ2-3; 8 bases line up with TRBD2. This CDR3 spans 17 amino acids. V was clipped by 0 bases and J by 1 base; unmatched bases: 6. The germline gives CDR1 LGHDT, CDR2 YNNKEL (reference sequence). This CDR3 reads CASSQDLETSGTDTQYF. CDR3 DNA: TGTGCCAGCAGCCAAGACCTAGAGACTAGCGGCACAGATACGCAGTATTTT.

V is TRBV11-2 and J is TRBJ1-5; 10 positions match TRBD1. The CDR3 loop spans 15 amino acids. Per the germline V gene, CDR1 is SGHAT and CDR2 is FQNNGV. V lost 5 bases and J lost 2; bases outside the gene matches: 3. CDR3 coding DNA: TGTGCCAGCAGCCCGACAGGGGGCGGCAATCAGCCCCAGCATTTT. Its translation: CASSPTGGGNQPQHF.

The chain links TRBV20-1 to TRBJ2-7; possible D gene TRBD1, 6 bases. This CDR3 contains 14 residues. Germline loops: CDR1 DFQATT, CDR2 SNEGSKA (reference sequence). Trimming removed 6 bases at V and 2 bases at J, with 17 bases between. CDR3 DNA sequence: TGCAGTGCCCCGCGTACAGGGAGTCCCTACGAGCAGTACTTC. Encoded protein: CSAPRTGSPYEQYF.

As DNA, the CDR3 is TGTGCCTGGACCCGGGGTGCCGGGGAGCTGTTTTTT. It yields the protein CAWTRGAGELFF. This chain links TRBV30 with TRBJ2-2; perhaps TRBD2 as D (5 bases). The CDR3 contains 12 residues. V was clipped by 4 bases and J by 6 bases, with 9 bases between them. Germline V CDR1 and CDR2: GTSNPN, SVGIG (reference sequence).

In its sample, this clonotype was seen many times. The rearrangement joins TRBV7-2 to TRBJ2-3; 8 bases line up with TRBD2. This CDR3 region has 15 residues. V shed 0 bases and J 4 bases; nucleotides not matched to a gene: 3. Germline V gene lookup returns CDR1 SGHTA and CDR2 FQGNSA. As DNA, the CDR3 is TGTGCCAGCAGCTTAGCTGCGGGAGGAGCAGATACGCAGTATTTT. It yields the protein CASSLAAGGADTQYF.

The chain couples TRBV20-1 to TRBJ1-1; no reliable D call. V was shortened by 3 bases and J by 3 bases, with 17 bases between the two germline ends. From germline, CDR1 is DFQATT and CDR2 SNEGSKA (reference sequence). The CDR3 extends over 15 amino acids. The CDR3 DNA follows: TGCAGTGCTAGGGCGGCAGGTAGGACTCACACTGAAGCTTTCTTT. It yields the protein CSARAAGRTHTEAFF.